This T cell receptor beta chain derives from a study of cytomegalovirus exposure and HLA in healthy donors. Study summary: Around 190 million T cells yielded 120 million or so unique TCR beta sequences, as an earlier analysis found. Of 300 to 450 genotyped donors, roughly 86% clustered with self-reported Caucasian donors. The study's findings and limits: Diagnosis of cytomegalovirus status made by the classifier reportedly showed high specificity and sensitivity. Usually a TCR sequence was rare, but some public TCRs were found in many donors.

The PCR had 60 Vbeta and 13 Jbeta primers. Only in-frame clones appear in the TCRdb table, and some are missing; sequencing was by immunoSEQ multiplex PCR. The sample yields 100,000 or so clones, roughly 70% seen once. Remarks on this clone: No antigen is known for it.

Germline lookup yields CDR1 SGHRS and CDR2 YFSETQ. V was pared by 6 bases and J by 4 bases, with 5 bases of the junction left unmatched. This CDR3 is built from 14 residues. This sequence joins TRBV5-1 and TRBJ2-5; 11 positions match TRBD2. Sequencing was done on a sample of PBMCs. The clonotype originates from a man aged 45-65 years in good health and CMV-seronegative. The CDR3 here is CASTLAGGGETQYF. The CDR3 DNA sequence: TGCGCCAGCACCCTAGCGGGAGGTGGAGAGACCCAGTACTTC.